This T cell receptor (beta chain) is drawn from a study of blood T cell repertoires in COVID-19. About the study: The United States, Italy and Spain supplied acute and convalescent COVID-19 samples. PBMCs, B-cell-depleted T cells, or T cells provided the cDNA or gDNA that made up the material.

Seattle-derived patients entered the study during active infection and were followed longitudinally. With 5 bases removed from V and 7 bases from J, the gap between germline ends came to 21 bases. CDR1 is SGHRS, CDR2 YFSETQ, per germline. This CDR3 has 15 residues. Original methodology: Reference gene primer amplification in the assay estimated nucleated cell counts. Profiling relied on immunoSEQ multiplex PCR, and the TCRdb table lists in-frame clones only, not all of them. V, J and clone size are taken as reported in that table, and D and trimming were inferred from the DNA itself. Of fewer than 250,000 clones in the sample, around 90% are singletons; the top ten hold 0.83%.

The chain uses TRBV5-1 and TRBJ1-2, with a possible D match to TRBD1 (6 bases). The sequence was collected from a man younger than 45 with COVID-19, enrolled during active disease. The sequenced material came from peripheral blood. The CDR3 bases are TGCGCCAGCAGGGGGAACGGGACAAGGCGCGTTGGCTACACCTTC. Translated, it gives CASRGNGTRRVGYTF. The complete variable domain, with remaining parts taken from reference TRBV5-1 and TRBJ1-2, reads KAGVTQTPRYLIKTRGQQVTLSCSPISGHRSVSWYQQTPGQGLQFLFEYFSETQRNKGNFPGRFSGRQFSNSRSEMNVSTLELGDSALYLCASRGNGTRRVGYTFGSGTRLTVV.